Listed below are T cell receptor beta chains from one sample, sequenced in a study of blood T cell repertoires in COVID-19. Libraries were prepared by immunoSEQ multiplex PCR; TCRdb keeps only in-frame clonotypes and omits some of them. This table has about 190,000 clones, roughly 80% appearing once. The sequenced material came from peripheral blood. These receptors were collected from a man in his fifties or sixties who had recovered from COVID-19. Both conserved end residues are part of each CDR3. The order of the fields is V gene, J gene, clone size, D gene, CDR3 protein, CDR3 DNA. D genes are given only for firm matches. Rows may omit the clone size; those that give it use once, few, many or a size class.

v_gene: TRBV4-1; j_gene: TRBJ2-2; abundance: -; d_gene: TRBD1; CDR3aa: CASSLNRGAGELFF; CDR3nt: TGCGCCAGCAGCCTTAACAGGGGTGCCGGGGAGCTGTTTTTT
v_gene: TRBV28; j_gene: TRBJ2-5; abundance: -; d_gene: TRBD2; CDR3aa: CASSLTSGYQETQYF; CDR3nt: TGTGCCAGCAGTTTAACTAGCGGGTACCAAGAGACCCAGTACTTC
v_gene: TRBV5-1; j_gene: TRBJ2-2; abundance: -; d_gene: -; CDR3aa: CASSLVARRGTGELFF; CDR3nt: TGCGCCAGCAGCTTGGTAGCCCGGAGGGGTACGGGGGAGCTGTTTTTT
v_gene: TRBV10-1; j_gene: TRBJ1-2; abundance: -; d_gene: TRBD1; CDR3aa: CASSEGTAPVYGYTF; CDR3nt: TGCGCCAGCAGTGAGGGGACAGCGCCAGTCTATGGCTACACCTTC
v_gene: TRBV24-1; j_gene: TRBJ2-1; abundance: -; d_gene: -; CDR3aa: CATSDQTGSAFNNEQFF; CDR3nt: TGTGCCACCAGTGATCAGACTGGGTCAGCCTTCAACAATGAGCAGTTCTTC
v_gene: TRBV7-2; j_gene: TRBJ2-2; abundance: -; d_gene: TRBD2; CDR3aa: CASSLWTGGNTGELFF; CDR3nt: TGTGCCAGCAGCTTATGGACGGGAGGGAACACCGGGGAGCTGTTTTTT
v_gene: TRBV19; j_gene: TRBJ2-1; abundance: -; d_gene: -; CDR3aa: CASSLQRARQFF; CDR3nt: TGTGCCAGTAGTCTCCAGAGGGCTCGGCAGTTCTTC
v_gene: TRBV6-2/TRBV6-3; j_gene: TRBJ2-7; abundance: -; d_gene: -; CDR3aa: CASSAAGAGEQYF; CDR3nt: TGTGCCAGCAGTGCCGCAGGGGCTGGGGAGCAGTACTTC
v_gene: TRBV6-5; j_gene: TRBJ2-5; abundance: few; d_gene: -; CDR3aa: CASSNFWGVGETQYF; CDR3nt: TGTGCCAGCAGTAACTTCTGGGGAGTGGGAGAGACCCAGTACTTC
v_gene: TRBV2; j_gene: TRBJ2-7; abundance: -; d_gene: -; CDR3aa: CASSWNGVSGYEQYF; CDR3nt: TGTGCCAGCAGTTGGAACGGGGTTAGCGGCTACGAGCAGTACTTC
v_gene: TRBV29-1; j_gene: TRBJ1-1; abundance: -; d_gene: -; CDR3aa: CSAATGTMNTEAFF; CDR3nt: TGCAGCGCTGCGACAGGAACTATGAACACTGAAGCTTTCTTT
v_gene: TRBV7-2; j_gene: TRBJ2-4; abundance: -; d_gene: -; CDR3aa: CASSLALGGQNIQYF; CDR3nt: TGTGCCAGCAGCTTAGCTTTGGGGGGACAAAACATTCAGTACTTC
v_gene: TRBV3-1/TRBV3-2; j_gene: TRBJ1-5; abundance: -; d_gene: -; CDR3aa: CASSQDYGGQPQHF; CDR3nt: TGTGCCAGCAGCCAAGATTACGGGGGTCAGCCCCAGCATTTT
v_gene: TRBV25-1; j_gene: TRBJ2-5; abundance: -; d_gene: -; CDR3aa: CASRTGQETQYF; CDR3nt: TGTGCCAGCAGGACAGGACAAGAGACCCAGTACTTC
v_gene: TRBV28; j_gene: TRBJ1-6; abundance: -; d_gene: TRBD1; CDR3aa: CASSLYWDRGFNSPLHF; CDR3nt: TGTGCCAGCAGTTTATACTGGGACAGGGGTTTTAATTCACCCCTCCACTTT
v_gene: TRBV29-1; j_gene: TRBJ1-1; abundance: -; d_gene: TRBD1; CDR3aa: CSVEAGQGGSAEAFF; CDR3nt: TGCAGCGTTGAAGCTGGACAGGGGGGTAGCGCTGAAGCTTTCTTT
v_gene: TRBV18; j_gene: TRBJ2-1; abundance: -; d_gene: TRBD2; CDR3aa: CASSPLFGTSGTYNEQFF; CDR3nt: TGTGCCAGCTCCCCGCTGTTTGGGACTAGCGGGACGTACAATGAGCAGTTCTTC
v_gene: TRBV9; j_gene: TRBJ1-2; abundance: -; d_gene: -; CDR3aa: CASSAYSSLAQNYGYTF; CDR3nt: TGTGCCAGCAGCGCCTACAGTTCGCTAGCGCAGAACTATGGCTACACCTTC
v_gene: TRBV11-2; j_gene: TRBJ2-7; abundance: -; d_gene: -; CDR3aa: CASSSLVSVGDEQYF; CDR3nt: TGTGCCAGCAGCTCGTTGGTCTCGGTTGGAGACGAGCAGTACTTC
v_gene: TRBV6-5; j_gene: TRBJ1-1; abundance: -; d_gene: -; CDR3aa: CASSSTDMNTEAFF; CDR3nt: TGTGCCAGCAGTTCGACGGACATGAACACTGAAGCTTTCTTT
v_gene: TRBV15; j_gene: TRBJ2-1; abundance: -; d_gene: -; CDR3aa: CATSRSQANEQFF; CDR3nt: TGTGCCACCAGCAGGTCACAGGCAAATGAGCAGTTCTTC
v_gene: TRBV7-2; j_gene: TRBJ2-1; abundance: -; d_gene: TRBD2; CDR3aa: CASSSYPGLAEYNEQFF; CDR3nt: TGTGCCAGCAGCTCTTACCCGGGACTAGCGGAATACAATGAGCAGTTCTTC
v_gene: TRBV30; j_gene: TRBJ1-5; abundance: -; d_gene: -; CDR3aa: CAWTRTANQPQHF; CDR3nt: TGTGCCTGGACCAGGACAGCTAATCAGCCCCAGCATTTT
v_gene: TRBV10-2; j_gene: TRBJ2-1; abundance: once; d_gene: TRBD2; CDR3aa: CASNRGLAGGGSSYNEQFF; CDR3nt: TGCGCCAGCAACAGAGGACTAGCGGGAGGTGGGAGCTCCTACAATGAGCAGTTCTTC
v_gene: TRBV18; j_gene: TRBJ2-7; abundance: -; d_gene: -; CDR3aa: CASSPGLGKGEQYF; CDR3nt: TGTGCCAGCTCACCGGGACTGGGGAAGGGCGAGCAGTACTTC
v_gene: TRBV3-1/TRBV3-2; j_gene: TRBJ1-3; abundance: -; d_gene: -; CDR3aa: CASSPSTGSGNTIYF; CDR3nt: TGTGCCAGCAGCCCATCTACAGGGTCTGGAAACACCATATATTTT
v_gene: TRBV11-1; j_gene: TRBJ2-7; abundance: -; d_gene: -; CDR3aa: CASSHPGGTYEQYF; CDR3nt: TGTGCCAGCAGCCACCCTGGGGGGACCTACGAGCAGTACTTC
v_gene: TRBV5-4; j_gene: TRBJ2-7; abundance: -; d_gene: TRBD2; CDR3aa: CASSLASSRLAANEQYF; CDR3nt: TGTGCCAGCAGCTTGGCGTCTAGTCGGCTAGCGGCGAACGAGCAGTACTTC
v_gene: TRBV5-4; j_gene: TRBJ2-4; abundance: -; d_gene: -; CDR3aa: CASSLAHTGMDIQYF; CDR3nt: TGTGCCAGCAGCTTGGCCCATACAGGGATGGACATTCAGTACTTC
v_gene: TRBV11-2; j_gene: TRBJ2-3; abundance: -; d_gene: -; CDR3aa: CASSLVPQGPTDTQYF; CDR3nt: TGTGCCAGCAGCTTAGTTCCTCAGGGCCCCACAGATACGCAGTATTTT
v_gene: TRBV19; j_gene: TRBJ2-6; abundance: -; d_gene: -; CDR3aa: CASRSGGSGGANVLTF; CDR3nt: TGTGCCAGTAGGAGCGGCGGGTCAGGAGGGGCCAACGTCCTGACTTTC
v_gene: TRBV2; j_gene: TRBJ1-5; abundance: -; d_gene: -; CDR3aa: CASKGGVSIYQPQHF; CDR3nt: TGTGCCAGCAAGGGAGGGGTTTCGATTTATCAGCCCCAGCATTTT
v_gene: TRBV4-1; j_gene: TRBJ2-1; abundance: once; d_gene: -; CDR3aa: CASSRGPNEQFF; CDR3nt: TGCGCCAGCAGCCGAGGGCCAAATGAGCAGTTCTTC
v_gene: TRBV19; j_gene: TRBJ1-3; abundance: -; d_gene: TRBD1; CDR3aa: CASSASGGVGNTIYF; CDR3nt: TGTGCCAGTAGTGCATCAGGGGGCGTTGGAAACACCATATATTTT
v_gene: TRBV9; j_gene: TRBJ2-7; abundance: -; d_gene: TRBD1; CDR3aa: CASSSGQSSSYEQYF; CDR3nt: TGTGCCAGCAGCTCGGGACAGTCTAGCTCCTACGAGCAGTACTTC
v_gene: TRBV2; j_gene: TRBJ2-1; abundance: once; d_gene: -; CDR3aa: CASSDSPQSNEQFF; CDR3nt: TGTGCCAGCAGTGACAGCCCACAGTCGAATGAGCAGTTCTTC
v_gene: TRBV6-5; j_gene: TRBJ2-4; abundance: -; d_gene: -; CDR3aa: CASSKHGRNIQYF; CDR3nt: TGTGCCAGCAGTAAACATGGCAGGAACATTCAGTACTTC
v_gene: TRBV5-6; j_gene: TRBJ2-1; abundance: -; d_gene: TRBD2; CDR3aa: CASSLATGLAGGGGQFF; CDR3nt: TGTGCCAGCAGCTTGGCCACGGGGTTAGCGGGAGGTGGTGGGCAGTTCTTC
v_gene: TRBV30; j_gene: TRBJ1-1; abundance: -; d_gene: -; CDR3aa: CACAGALNTEAFF; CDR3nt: TGTGCCTGTGCAGGGGCCCTGAACACTGAAGCTTTCTTT
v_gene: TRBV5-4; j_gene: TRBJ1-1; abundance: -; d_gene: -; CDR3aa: CASRPGEGQRNTEAFF; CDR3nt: TGTGCCAGCAGACCAGGGGAAGGTCAAAGAAACACTGAAGCTTTCTTT